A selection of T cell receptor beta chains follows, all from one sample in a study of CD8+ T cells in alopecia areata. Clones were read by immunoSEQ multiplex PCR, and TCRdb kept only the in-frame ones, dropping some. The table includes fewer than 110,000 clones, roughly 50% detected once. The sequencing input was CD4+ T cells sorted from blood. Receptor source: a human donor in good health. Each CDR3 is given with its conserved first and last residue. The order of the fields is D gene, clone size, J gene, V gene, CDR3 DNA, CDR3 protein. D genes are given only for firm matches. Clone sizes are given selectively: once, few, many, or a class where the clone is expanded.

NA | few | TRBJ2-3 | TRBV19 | TGTGCCACACGCGGGGGCGGTTGGGCAGATACGCAGTATTTT | CATRGGGWADTQYF
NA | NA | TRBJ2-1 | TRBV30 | TGTGCCTGGAGTGTAATCTCCTTCGGCTCCTACAATGAGCAGTTCTTC | CAWSVISFGSYNEQFF
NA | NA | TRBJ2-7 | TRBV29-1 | TGCAGCGTTGGGACGACCGTCCACGAGCAGTACTTC | CSVGTTVHEQYF
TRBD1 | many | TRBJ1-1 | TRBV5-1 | TGCGCCAGTCGGACAGGAATGAACACTGAAGCTTTCTTT | CASRTGMNTEAFF
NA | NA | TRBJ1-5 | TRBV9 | TGTGCCAGCAGCACTCGCCGGCAGCCCCAGCATTTT | CASSTRRQPQHF
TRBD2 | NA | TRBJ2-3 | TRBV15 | TGTGCCACCAGCAGGACTAGCCTTAGCACAGATACGCAGTATTTT | CATSRTSLSTDTQYF
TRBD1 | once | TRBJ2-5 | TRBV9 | TGTGCCAGCAGCGTAGGACAGGGTATCGAGACCCAGTACTTC | CASSVGQGIETQYF
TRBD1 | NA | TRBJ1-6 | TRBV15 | TGTGCCACCAGCGGCTTGACAGGGTATAATTCACCCCTCCACTTT | CATSGLTGYNSPLHF
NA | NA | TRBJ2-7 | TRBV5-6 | TGTGCCAGCAGCCCGCGGGGGCCCTCCTACGAGCAGTACTTC | CASSPRGPSYEQYF
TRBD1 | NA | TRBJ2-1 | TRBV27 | TGTGCCAGCAGTAAATTTACAGGGGGAACCTCCTACAATGAGCAGTTCTTC | CASSKFTGGTSYNEQFF
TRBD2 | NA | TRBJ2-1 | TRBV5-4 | TGTGCCAGCAGCGACGGCGGGGGGCGCTCCTACAATGAGCAGTTCTTC | CASSDGGGRSYNEQFF